The 16 T cell receptor beta chains listed next were all sequenced from one sample in a study of early T cells in non-severe SARS-CoV-2 infection (dated by TCRdb to 2020 to 2022). The method behind the library was 5' RACE. The sequencer listed for this sample is NextSeq 500. Using fastp trimming at Q25 and MiXCR clonotype assembly, TCRdb reanalyzed the public sequencing data and kept in-frame beta chains. Records with the same CDR3 protein are collapsed into one entry carrying the most frequent genes and DNA. The sample profile shows nearly 50,000 distinct CDR3 sequences; roughly 6.2% of them were found once. The top ten clones comprise approximately 6.3% of the sample. Sequencing used whole blood, obtained at baseline. All receptors come from an adult who was a healthcare worker with PCR-confirmed SARS-CoV-2 infection or an uninfected control (not recorded which).

This clonotype has a count of ten or more. In DNA, the CDR3 is TGCAGCGTTGGAGTGGCCCTGTTGATTAGCGGGAGGCGCGATGAGCAGTTCTTC. It is translated as CSVGVALLISGRRDEQFF. The chain uses TRBV29-1 and TRBJ2-1; 10 bases are shared with TRBD2. The CDR3 is 18 amino acids. Per the germline V gene, CDR1 is SQVTM and CDR2 is ANQGSEA. Germline trimming cut 4 bases from V and 8 bases from J; bases unmatched to any gene: 20.

This clonotype has ten or more counts. The rearrangement joins TRBV3-1 to TRBJ2-2; TRBD2 aligns across 11 bases. The CDR3 covers 18 residues. V was clipped by 1 base and J by 2 bases; unmatched bases: 6. Germline V lookup: CDR1 LGHDT, CDR2 YNNKEL (reference sequence). The CDR3 DNA reads TGTGCCAGCAGCCAAGGGGCTAGCGGGAGGCCCAACACCGGGGAGCTGTTTTTT. Amino acids: CASSQGASGRPNTGELFF.

The chain combines TRBV6-4 with TRBJ2-3; 7 bases map to TRBD1. Germline V gene data show CDR1 as MRHNA and CDR2 as SNTAGT. V shed 2 bases and J 4 bases; nucleotides not matched to a gene: 6. CDR3 size: 15 residues. The CDR3 DNA sequence: TGTGCCAGCAGTGACGGGCAGGGGGAAGCAGATACGCAGTATTTT. This translates into CASSDGQGEADTQYF.

V and J are TRBV7-2 and TRBJ2-3; no definite D call. The V and J ends lost 4 bases and 9 bases respectively, with 8 bases between them. This CDR3 has 11 amino acids. Per germline, CDR1 SGHTA and CDR2 FQGNSA. The CDR3 here is CASSSGPTQYF. CDR3 nucleotides: TGTGCCAGCAGCTCCGGTCCAACGCAGTATTTT.

V is TRBV20-1 and J is TRBJ2-7; D not resolved. The CDR3 has 13 amino acids. Trimming removed 2 bases at V and 2 bases at J, with 10 bases between. The germline CDR1 and CDR2 sequences are DFQATT and SNEGSKA (reference sequence). The CDR3 DNA reads as TGCAGTGCTAGATTCGCGCCCACCTACGAGCAGTACTTC. As protein: CSARFAPTYEQYF.

V and J are TRBV5-8 and TRBJ2-1, with D perhaps TRBD2 (6 bases). The CDR3 spans 15 residues. The germline gives CDR1 SGHTS, CDR2 YDEGEE. V lost 2 bases, J lost 0 bases, and 9 bases lay in between. For the CDR3, the DNA is TGTGCCAGCAGCTTACGCGGGAACTCCTACAATGAGCAGTTCTTC. Translation: CASSLRGNSYNEQFF.

This clonotype has at least ten counts. The chain carries TRBV15 and TRBJ2-7; tentatively, D is TRBD1 or TRBD2 (5 bases each). This CDR3 is built from 14 residues. V was clipped by 5 bases and J by 5 bases, with 16 bases between them. CDR1 is LNHNV and CDR2 is YYDKDF in the germline V gene (reference sequence). The CDR3 spells CATSPHRRSDEQYF. The DNA of the CDR3 is TGTGCCACCAGCCCGCACAGGAGGAGCGACGAGCAGTACTTC.

The rearrangement joins TRBV6-5 to TRBJ2-7; D possibly matches TRBD1 or TRBD2 (5 bases each). Germline V lookup: CDR1 MNHEY, CDR2 SVGAGI. The CDR3 sequence is 16 residues long. The V end was cut by 0 bases, the J end by 1 base, with 13 bases between. CDR3 nucleotide sequence: TGTGCCAGCAGTTACTCTACCAGGGAGAAATCCTACGAGCAGTACTTC. Translating it yields CASSYSTREKSYEQYF.

In this sample, this clonotype turned up once. The chain is built from TRBV20-1 and TRBJ2-3; possible D gene TRBD2, 5 bases. Trimming took off 6 bases at V and 0 bases at J, with 13 bases between the two ends. The CDR3 has 14 residues. Germline V gene sequence: CDR1 DFQATT, CDR2 SNEGSKA (reference sequence). The CDR3 protein is CSAPPSGSTDTQYF. CDR3 DNA sequence: TGCAGTGCCCCGCCCAGCGGTAGCACAGATACGCAGTATTTT.

The V gene is TRBV5-4, the J gene TRBJ1-1, with 8 bases aligning to TRBD1. V lost 0 bases, J lost 8 bases, and 3 bases stayed unmatched. This CDR3 comprises 13 residues. Germline V gene lookup returns CDR1 SGHNT and CDR2 YYREEE (reference sequence). The CDR3 region is CASSLGAGGEAFF. The CDR3, as DNA: TGTGCCAGCAGCTTGGGGGCAGGGGGCGAAGCTTTCTTT.

This clonotype came up many times. This rearrangement joins TRBV7-9 to TRBJ1-1, with D uncertain. V shed 4 bases and J shed 7 bases, with 16 bases lying between them. Germline V gene lookup returns CDR1 SEHNR and CDR2 FQNEAQ (reference sequence). The CDR3 consists of 14 residues. The CDR3 sequence is CASSSLPERVEAFF. CDR3 sequence (DNA): TGTGCCAGCAGCTCCCTCCCTGAAAGAGTTGAAGCTTTCTTT.

This clonotype was detected many times. The chain couples TRBV28 to TRBJ2-7; no definite D call. This CDR3 is 15 amino acids long. Germline CDR1 MDHEN, CDR2 SYDVKM. V was pared by 5 bases and J by 3 bases, with 17 bases between. The CDR3, as DNA: TGTGCCAGCAGTAGAAGGACCGTAAGTCACTACGAGCAGTACTTC. This encodes CASSRRTVSHYEQYF.

In this sample, this clonotype turned up many times. The chain uses TRBV7-9 and TRBJ2-7; D gene ambiguous. The V end lost 5 bases, the J end lost 5 bases, and 7 bases lay between the germline ends. Germline CDR1 and CDR2: SEHNR and FQNEAQ (reference sequence). CDR3 length: 11 amino acids. The CDR3 spells CASSLQNEQYF. The CDR3 DNA is TGTGCCAGCAGCCTGCAGAACGAGCAGTACTTC.

This clonotype turned up a few times. V is TRBV6-5 and J is TRBJ2-1; 9 bases fit TRBD2. The CDR3 has 15 residues. Germline CDR1 reads MNHEY; CDR2 reads SVGAGI. V shed 6 bases and J 4 bases; nucleotides not matched to a gene: 7. In nucleotides, the CDR3 is TGTGCCAGCAGAGGGGCGGGAGGGCCTTACAATGAGCAGTTCTTC. Encoded protein: CASRGAGGPYNEQFF.

This clonotype was observed at least ten times. This chain connects TRBV13 to TRBJ2-2; TRBD1 agrees at 7 bases. CDR3 length: 24 amino acids. From germline, CDR1 is PRHDT and CDR2 FYEKMQ (reference sequence). The ends lost 4 bases at V and 2 bases at J; junction bases unmatched: 31. The CDR3 bases are TGTGCCAGCAGCTACGACCCCTGGCCCGGAGGTGGACCTACGGGACAGTTAAACACCGGGGAGCTGTTTTTT. This gives the protein CASSYDPWPGGGPTGQLNTGELFF.

The sample holds many counts of this clonotype. The chain couples TRBV9 to TRBJ2-5; no definite D call. This CDR3 is 12 amino acids long. The V end lost 4 bases, the J end lost 0 bases, and 4 bases lay between the germline ends. CDR1 is SGDLS, CDR2 YYNGEE, per germline. CDR3 residues: CASSPHQETQYF. In nucleotides, the CDR3 is TGTGCCAGCAGCCCCCACCAAGAGACCCAGTACTTC.